This T cell receptor beta chain derives from a study of T cell responses to AZD1222 COVID-19 vaccine. Study results and limitations: Repertoire sampling was restricted to post-peak T cell response timepoints. White British people made up most donors, females outnumbered males, and clonal diversity was possibly underestimated.

In the case of this clone: Its antigen is still unknown.

Clones were read by immunoSEQ multiplex PCR, and TCRdb kept only the in-frame ones, dropping some. Among around 140,000 clones listed, around nine tenths were seen once. In germline, CDR1 is SGHNT, CDR2 YYREEE (reference sequence). This CDR3 is 14 amino acids long. Deletions cut 2 bases from V and 10 bases from J, with 16 bases between. The rearrangement joins TRBV5-4 to TRBJ1-5; D gene uncertain. This sequence originates from an adult in good health. Source: peripheral blood, taken on day 0 of AZD1222 vaccination. The CDR3 DNA sequence: TGTGCCAGCAGCTTTAACCCGGGCCCCGCTCCCCAGCATTTT. Translation: CASSFNPGPAPQHF. Together with reference TRBV5-4 and TRBJ1-5, the CDR3 gives the full variable domain: ETGVTQSPTHLIKTRGQQVTLRCSSQSGHNTVSWYQQALGQGPQFIFQYYREEENGRGNFPPRFSGLQFPNYSSELNVNALELDDSALYLCASSFNPGPAPQHFGDGTRLSIL.